Following are 26 T cell receptor beta chains from one sample sequenced in a study of radiotherapy plus CTLA-4 blockade in lung cancer. Profiling relied on immunoSEQ multiplex PCR, and the TCRdb table lists in-frame clones only, not all of them. The sample records under 90,000 clones, 72% being singletons. Sample: peripheral blood, taken from a patient treated with radiotherapy plus ipilimumab. Every receptor here comes from a human donor with non-small cell lung cancer that progressed on radiotherapy plus ipilimumab.

The chain carries TRBV10-3 and TRBJ2-1; D is perhaps TRBD1 (6 bases). The ends were cut back, 0 bases at V and 5 bases at J, with 17 bases in the middle. The CDR3 loop spans 17 amino acids. Germline-derived CDR1 and CDR2 are ENHRY and SYGVKD. The CDR3 nucleotides are TGTGCCATCAGTGAGTCCCGGGACACCTCAAGGGACAATGAGCAGTTCTTC. Its translation is CAISESRDTSRDNEQFF.

The J gene is TRBJ2-7, the V gene TRBV2; 12 positions agree with TRBD1. Losses at the gene ends were 4 bases for V and 7 bases for J; bases not matched to a gene: 14. Germline CDR1 and CDR2: SNHLY and FYNNEI. The CDR3 has 17 residues. CDR3 amino acids: CASSVDQGQGALWEQYF. DNA for the CDR3: TGTGCCAGCAGTGTCGATCAGGGACAGGGGGCTCTATGGGAGCAGTACTTC.

The genes are TRBV11-2 and TRBJ2-3; TRBD2 is a possible D gene (5 bases). Germline loops: CDR1 SGHAT, CDR2 FQNNGV. The germline V and J ends were trimmed by 5 bases and 11 bases, with 14 bases remaining between them. This CDR3 is 12 amino acids long. The CDR3 DNA sequence: TGTGCCAGCAGCCCGGGGAGCCGGGGGCAGTATTTT. It translates to CASSPGSRGQYF.

The genes are TRBV10-3 and TRBJ2-6; 7 nucleotides match TRBD1. In germline, CDR1 is ENHRY, CDR2 SYGVKD. This CDR3 region has 18 residues. V shed 8 bases, J shed 0 bases, and the junction held 13 bases outside the gene matches. CDR3 region: CAIGGPQGDPSGANVLTF. The CDR3 nucleotides are TGTGCCATCGGTGGCCCTCAGGGGGACCCCTCTGGGGCCAACGTCCTGACTTTC.

This sequence joins TRBV30 and TRBJ2-1; TRBD2 aligns across 9 bases. The junction had 4 bases not matched to a gene; V was cut back by 2 bases and J by 8 bases. This CDR3 is 13 amino acids long. Germline CDR1 reads GTSNPN; CDR2 reads SVGIG (reference sequence). The CDR3 spells CAWSMSSGDEQFF. CDR3 coding DNA: TGTGCCTGGAGTATGTCTAGCGGGGATGAGCAGTTCTTC. Full variable domain (missing parts from reference TRBV30 and TRBJ2-1): SQTIHQWPATLVQPVGSPLSLECTVEGTSNPNLYWYRQAAGRGLQLLFYSVGIGQISSEVPQNLSASRPQDRQFILSSKKLLLSDSGFYLCAWSMSSGDEQFFGPGTRLTVL.

This sequence joins TRBV27 and TRBJ2-5, with 7 bases matching TRBD1. V was pared by 5 bases and J by 3 bases, with 3 bases of the junction left unmatched. CDR3 length equals 13 residues. Per germline, CDR1 MNHEY and CDR2 SMNVEV (reference sequence). CDR3 protein: CASSPTGKETQYF. DNA for the CDR3: TGTGCCAGCAGTCCGACAGGGAAAGAGACCCAGTACTTC.

The J gene is TRBJ2-1, the V gene TRBV7-9; D is perhaps TRBD1 or TRBD2 (5 bases each). The V end was cut by 5 bases, the J end by 10 bases, with 15 bases between. This CDR3 spans 13 amino acids. The germline gives CDR1 SEHNR, CDR2 FQNEAQ (reference sequence). Here the CDR3 DNA reads TGTGCCAGCAGCCCGGGGACCGCCGGGGAGCAGTTCTTC. Encoded protein: CASSPGTAGEQFF.

The genes are TRBV7-6 and TRBJ2-1; D is perhaps TRBD2 (6 bases). This CDR3 has 17 residues. Germline CDR1 is SGHVS and CDR2 is FNYEAQ. The V and J ends lost 5 bases and 6 bases respectively, with 23 bases between them. CDR3 residues: CASSKRSSVSSVNEQFF. The CDR3 nucleotides read TGTGCCAGCAGCAAAAGATCTAGCGTATCATCCGTCAATGAGCAGTTCTTC. The full variable domain, in which reference TRBV7-6 and TRBJ2-1 provide the parts outside the CDR3, is GAGVSQSPRYKVTKRGQDVALRCDPISGHVSLYWYRQALGQGPEFLTYFNYEAQQDKSGLPNDRFSAERPEGSISTLTIQRTEQRDSAMYRCASSKRSSVSSVNEQFFGPGTRLTVL.

By frequency in the sample, this clone is medium-sized. This sequence joins TRBV28 and TRBJ1-4; 7 bases are shared with TRBD1. The CDR3 has 14 amino acids. Trimming removed 5 bases from V and 8 bases from J; junction bases left unmatched: 8. Germline V CDR1 and CDR2: MDHEN, SYDVKM. The CDR3 region is CASSHRDRQEKLFF. The CDR3 nucleotides read TGTGCCAGCAGTCATCGGGACAGACAGGAAAAACTGTTTTTT.

The chain uses TRBV27 and TRBJ1-1, with 7 bases identical to TRBD1. The germline CDR1 and CDR2 sequences are MNHEY and SMNVEV (reference sequence). This CDR3 is built from 13 residues. V was pared by 3 bases and J by 10 bases, with 8 bases of the junction left unmatched. The CDR3 region has the DNA TGTGCCAGCAGTTTGTACAGGGGTTGGGGAGCTTTCTTT. It yields the protein CASSLYRGWGAFF.

V usage is TRBV7-9 and J usage is TRBJ1-5; a possible D gene is TRBD1 (6 bases). Per germline, CDR1 SEHNR and CDR2 FQNEAQ (reference sequence). Trimming cost V 2 bases and J 10 bases, with 15 bases left between them. This CDR3 is built from 14 residues. This CDR3 reads CASSLPRGGAPQHF. CDR3 DNA: TGTGCCAGCAGCTTACCCCGGGGGGGGGCTCCCCAGCATTTT.

V gene TRBV19 combines with J gene TRBJ2-4; unclear D gene. CDR1 is LNHDA and CDR2 is SQIVND in the germline V gene (reference sequence). The CDR3 runs 15 residues. V was cut by 4 bases and J by 0 bases, with 10 bases left in between. The CDR3 DNA reads as TGTGCCAGTAGTAACGGCCATATAGCCAAAAACATTCAGTACTTC. Its protein is CASSNGHIAKNIQYF.

The chain combines TRBV7-2 with TRBJ1-3; 8 bases fit TRBD1. The CDR3 extends over 16 amino acids. The ends lost 5 bases at V and 0 bases at J; junction bases unmatched: 6. CDR1 SGHTA and CDR2 FQGNSA come from the germline V gene. The CDR3 spells CASSQRTGNSGNTIYF. DNA for the CDR3: TGTGCCAGCAGCCAACGGACAGGGAACTCTGGAAACACCATATATTTT.

The table lists this clone with a count of one. The chain links TRBV30 to TRBJ1-5, with 7 bases fitting TRBD1. The trim removed 4 bases at V and 6 bases at J, leaving 6 bases unmatched. The CDR3 runs 13 residues. From germline, CDR1 is GTSNPN and CDR2 SVGIG (reference sequence). The CDR3 region is CAWTGTDFQPQHF. DNA of the CDR3: TGTGCCTGGACCGGGACAGACTTTCAGCCCCAGCATTTT.

V and J are TRBV28 and TRBJ2-3, with a weak D call TRBD2 (7 bases). V lost 5 bases and J lost 5, with 14 bases in between. Germline CDR1 MDHEN, CDR2 SYDVKM. This CDR3 spans 14 amino acids. The CDR3 loop is CASSQQGGIDTQYF. The DNA for the CDR3 is TGTGCCAGCAGTCAACAGGGAGGGATAGATACGCAGTATTTT.

The rearrangement joins TRBV5-3 to TRBJ2-7; D is possibly TRBD1 or TRBD2 (6 bases each). TRBV5-3 is an ORF for which the function is uncertain. Trimming took off 8 bases at V and 3 bases at J, with 18 bases between the two ends. This CDR3 region has 14 residues. The CDR3 sequence: CARGLGGVGYEQYF. DNA for the CDR3: TGTGCCAGGGGTTTGGGGGGCGTCGGCTACGAGCAGTACTTC.

The gene calls are TRBV11-2 and TRBJ2-2; 8 nucleotides line up with TRBD2. J lost 6 bases, V lost 5 bases, and 5 bases had no gene match. The CDR3 covers 14 residues. Germline CDR1 and CDR2: SGHAT and FQNNGV. The CDR3: CASSPGGVPGELFF. DNA for the CDR3: TGTGCCAGCAGCCCCGGGGGGGTGCCCGGGGAGCTGTTTTTT.

The chain employs TRBV5-4 and TRBJ1-1; D perhaps matches TRBD1 (6 bases). The CDR3 totals 15 residues. Per germline, CDR1 SGHNT and CDR2 YYREEE (reference sequence). V dropped 0 bases and J dropped 0 bases, with 9 bases sitting between them. CDR3 in DNA: TGTGCCAGCAGCTTGGGGCAGGGGATGAACACTGAAGCTTTCTTT. This encodes CASSLGQGMNTEAFF.

The J gene is TRBJ2-2, the V gene TRBV5-4, with TRBD2 matching 7 bases. The CDR3 has 15 amino acids. The V gene end was trimmed by 0 bases and the J gene end by 4 bases; junction bases not matched to a gene: 3. The germline V gene has CDR1 SGHNT and CDR2 YYREEE (reference sequence). The CDR3 reads CASSLGGRRTGELFF. CDR3 sequence (DNA): TGTGCCAGCAGCTTGGGCGGGAGACGCACCGGGGAGCTGTTTTTT. Full variable domain (remainder filled in from reference TRBV5-4 and TRBJ2-2): ETGVTQSPTHLIKTRGQQVTLRCSSQSGHNTVSWYQQALGQGPQFIFQYYREEENGRGNFPPRFSGLQFPNYSSELNVNALELDDSALYLCASSLGGRRTGELFFGEGSRLTVL.

V usage is TRBV7-2 and J usage is TRBJ2-6, with 8 bases lining up with TRBD2. V shed 5 bases, J shed 0 bases, and the junction held 9 bases outside the gene matches. CDR1 is SGHTA and CDR2 is FQGNSA in the germline V gene. This CDR3 is built from 18 residues. DNA for the CDR3: TGTGCCAGCAGCCCCGGTAGCGGGGCAGACTCTGGGGCCAACGTCCTGACTTTC. It is translated as CASSPGSGADSGANVLTF.

The chain recombines TRBV7-9 with TRBJ2-7; weak D call: TRBD2 (5 bases). The CDR3 sequence is 16 residues long. Germline CDR1 SEHNR, CDR2 FQNEAQ (reference sequence). The V and J ends lost 5 bases and 3 bases respectively, with 20 bases between them. DNA for the CDR3: TGTGCCAGCAGCCGACCTAGGGCTAGCTACATCTACGAGCAGTACTTC. Encoded protein: CASSRPRASYIYEQYF.

The genes are TRBV9 and TRBJ1-6; no firm D call. The V end was cut by 0 bases, the J end by 8 bases, with 9 bases between. This CDR3 has 14 residues. Looked up from germline, CDR1 is SGDLS and CDR2 is YYNGEE. The CDR3 here is CASSVGVWDSPLHF. In DNA, the CDR3 is TGTGCCAGCAGCGTAGGGGTCTGGGATTCACCCCTCCACTTT.

As for this clone: At one end, the junction sequence differs from germline, possibly due to a read error. J is TRBJ2-2 and V is TRBV7-9; tentative D call: TRBD2 (6 bases). The CDR3 has 17 amino acids. Germline V CDR1 and CDR2: SEHNR, FQNEAQ (reference sequence). DNA of the CDR3: TGTGCCACCAGCCACCCTCGGGCGGGGAGAAACACCGGGGAGCTGTTTTTT. Its translation: CATSHPRAGRNTGELFF.

The chain links TRBV5-4 to TRBJ2-1; no reliable D call. Trimming shortened V by 4 bases and J by 1 base, and 9 bases separated the two germline ends. The CDR3 is 14 amino acids. Looked up from germline, CDR1 is SGHNT and CDR2 is YYREEE (reference sequence). The CDR3 DNA is TGTGCCAGCAGCCCTAGGGAATCCTACAATGAGCAGTTCTTC. Translation: CASSPRESYNEQFF.

The V and J genes are TRBV7-3 and TRBJ2-5; 12 bases line up with TRBD2. With V trimmed by 2 bases and J by 2 bases, 3 bases remained unmatched. This CDR3 region has 16 residues. Germline lookup yields CDR1 SGHTA and CDR2 FQGTGA. Here the CDR3 DNA reads TGTGCCAGCAGCTTAGGGCTAGCGGGGGGGCAAGAGACCCAGTACTTC. This translates into CASSLGLAGGQETQYF.

The chain joins TRBV27 to TRBJ2-3; possible D gene TRBD1, 6 bases. V dropped 2 bases and J dropped 4 bases, with 7 bases sitting between them. Looked up from germline, CDR1 is MNHEY and CDR2 is SMNVEV (reference sequence). The CDR3 is 13 amino acids. In DNA, the CDR3 is TGTGCCAGCAGTTTAGAGGGGGCAGATACGCAGTATTTT. Translation: CASSLEGADTQYF.